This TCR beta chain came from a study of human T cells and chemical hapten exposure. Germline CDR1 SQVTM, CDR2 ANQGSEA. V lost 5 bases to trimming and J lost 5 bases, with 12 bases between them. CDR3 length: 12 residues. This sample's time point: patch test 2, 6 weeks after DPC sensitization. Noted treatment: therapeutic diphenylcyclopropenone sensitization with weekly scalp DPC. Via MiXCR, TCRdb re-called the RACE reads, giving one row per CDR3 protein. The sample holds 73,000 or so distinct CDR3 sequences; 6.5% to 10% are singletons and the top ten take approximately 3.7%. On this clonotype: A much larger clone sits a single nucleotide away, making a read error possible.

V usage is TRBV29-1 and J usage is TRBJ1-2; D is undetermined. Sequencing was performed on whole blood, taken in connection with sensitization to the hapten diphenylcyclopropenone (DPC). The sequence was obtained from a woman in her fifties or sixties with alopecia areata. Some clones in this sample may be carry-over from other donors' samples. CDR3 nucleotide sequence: TGCAGCGTTCGGCCAGTCGCTTATGGCTACACCTTC. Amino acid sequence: CSVRPVAYGYTF. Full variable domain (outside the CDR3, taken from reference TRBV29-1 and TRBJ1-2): SAVISQKPSRDICQRGTSLTIQCQVDSQVTMMFWYRQQPGQSLTLIATANQGSEATYESGFVIDKFPISRPNLTFSTLTVSNMSPEDSSIYLCSVRPVAYGYTFGSGTRLTVV.